This is a list of T cell receptor beta chains from one sample in a study of blood T cell repertoires in COVID-19. Assay: immunoSEQ multiplex PCR; the TCRdb copy retains only in-frame clones and omits some. The sample consists of 200,000 to 250,000 clones, about 90% of them appearing once. Sequencing was carried out using PBMCs or T cells enriched from blood (not recorded which). The receptor source for this set is a woman aged 50 to 60 with acute COVID-19. Both conserved end residues are part of each CDR3. A D gene is named only where the DNA matches it firmly. Not every row has a clone size; where given, it reads once, few, many or a size class.

J,length,V,D,size,CDR3,DNA
TRBJ1-3,14,TRBV28,TRBD1,.,CASSPGGSGNTIYF,TGTGCCAGCAGTCCAGGGGGGTCCGGAAACACCATATATTTT
TRBJ2-7,14,TRBV2,TRBD2,.,CASSQTSGSYEQYF,TGTGCCAGCAGTCAGACTAGCGGGAGCTACGAGCAGTACTTC
TRBJ2-2,15,TRBV30,TRBD2,few,CAWDTAGVGTGELFF,TGTGCCTGGGACACAGCGGGAGTGGGAACCGGGGAGCTGTTTTTT
TRBJ1-1,16,TRBV28,TRBD1,.,CASRPYSGTGHTEAFF,TGTGCCAGCAGACCTTACTCCGGGACAGGGCACACTGAAGCTTTCTTT
TRBJ2-1,14,TRBV7-3,TRBD2,.,CASSFMAGENEQFF,TGTGCCAGCAGCTTTATGGCGGGAGAGAATGAGCAGTTCTTC
TRBJ2-7,15,TRBV6-6,TRBD2,.,CASSSSSGSRYEQYF,TGTGCCAGCAGTTCATCTAGCGGGAGTCGCTACGAGCAGTACTTC
TRBJ2-1,16,TRBV19,TRBD1,.,CASSKRTGGTYNEQFF,TGTGCCAGTAGTAAAAGGACAGGGGGCACCTACAATGAGCAGTTCTTC
TRBJ2-7,15,TRBV4-2,.,.,CASSQATTPGYEQYF,TGTGCCAGCAGCCAAGCCACGACTCCCGGCTACGAGCAGTACTTC
TRBJ2-3,13,TRBV7-6,.,.,CASSFRVEDTQYF,TGTGCCAGCAGCTTCAGGGTAGAGGATACGCAGTATTTT
TRBJ2-3,16,TRBV19,.,.,CASSIWLASSTDTQYF,TGTGCCAGTAGTATTTGGCTAGCGTCTAGCACAGATACGCAGTATTTT
TRBJ2-1,15,TRBV7-8,.,.,CASSLAGRWVEEQFF,TGTGCCAGCAGCTTAGCGGGGAGGTGGGTCGAGGAGCAGTTCTTC
TRBJ1-3,14,TRBV28,TRBD1,.,CASSPGQTGNTIYF,TGTGCCAGCAGTCCGGGACAGACTGGAAACACCATATATTTT
TRBJ1-2,14,TRBV6-5,.,.,CASSRKTGIPQYTF,TGTGCCAGCAGCCGTAAAACAGGGATCCCACAATACACCTTC
TRBJ2-7,16,TRBV27,.,.,CASRTLQRPTSYEQYF,TGTGCCAGCAGAACTCTTCAGCGTCCCACCTCCTACGAGCAGTACTTC
TRBJ2-1,16,TRBV18,TRBD2,.,CASSRRTSGTYNEQFF,TGTGCCAGCTCACGCCGGACTAGCGGGACCTACAATGAGCAGTTCTTC
TRBJ2-6,16,TRBV28,.,.,CASSLWGSSGANVLTF,TGTGCCAGCAGTTTATGGGGCAGCTCTGGGGCCAACGTCCTGACTTTC
TRBJ1-1,14,TRBV10-2,TRBD1,.,CASRDRGADTEAFF,TGCGCCAGCAGAGACAGGGGGGCCGACACTGAAGCTTTCTTT
TRBJ1-5,17,TRBV7-8,TRBD1,.,CASSLATGGYSNQPQHF,TGTGCCAGCAGCTTGGCGACAGGGGGCTATAGCAATCAGCCCCAGCATTTT
TRBJ2-7,14,TRBV7-2,TRBD2,.,CASSLLADSYEQYF,TGTGCCAGCAGCTTGCTAGCGGACTCCTACGAGCAGTACTTC
TRBJ1-1,15,TRBV7-9,TRBD1,.,CASSQTGTGLILAFF,TGTGCCAGCAGCCAAACTGGGACAGGGTTAATCTTGGCTTTCTTT
TRBJ1-6,14,TRBV28,TRBD1,medium-sized,CASSLERGRSPLHF,TGTGCCAGCAGTCTTGAGAGGGGGCGTTCACCCCTCCACTTT
TRBJ2-2,18,TRBV19,TRBD1,.,CASRIPLGQAKHTGELFF,TGTGCCAGTAGGATACCCTTGGGACAGGCGAAACACACCGGGGAGCTGTTTTTT
TRBJ2-5,14,TRBV19,.,once,CASSIGGDQETQYF,TGTGCCAGTAGTATAGGGGGCGATCAAGAGACCCAGTACTTC
TRBJ2-3,15,TRBV18,TRBD1,.,CASSPQTGMTDTQYF,TGTGCCAGCTCACCCCAGACAGGGATGACAGATACGCAGTATTTT
TRBJ2-7,14,TRBV10-3,TRBD1,.,CAISESQGPYEQYF,TGTGCCATCAGTGAGTCACAGGGGCCCTACGAGCAGTACTTC
TRBJ1-4,16,TRBV6-5,.,.,CASSYQQATRREKLFF,TGTGCCAGCAGTTACCAACAGGCAACTCGGCGAGAAAAACTGTTTTTT
TRBJ1-1,18,TRBV19,.,.,CASSILNYGGHGGTEAFF,TGTGCCAGTAGTATTCTTAATTACGGAGGCCACGGGGGCACTGAAGCTTTCTTT
TRBJ1-1,16,TRBV18,TRBD1,.,CASSRLMGQGKAQAFF,TGTGCCAGCTCACGACTAATGGGACAGGGAAAGGCCCAAGCTTTCTTT
TRBJ1-3,14,TRBV18,.,.,CASSPTGSGNTIYF,TGTGCCAGCTCACCGACGGGGTCTGGAAACACCATATATTTT
TRBJ2-7,16,TRBV18,TRBD1,.,CASSPKGQGLRYEQYF,TGTGCCAGCTCACCAAAGGGACAGGGGCTACGCTACGAGCAGTACTTC
TRBJ1-3,15,TRBV19,.,few,CASSMSRGSGNTIYF,TGTGCCAGTAGTATGTCTCGAGGATCTGGAAACACCATATATTTT
TRBJ2-5,14,TRBV7-2,.,once,CASSLGKLQETQYF,TGTGCCAGCAGCTTAGGCAAGCTCCAAGAGACCCAGTACTTC